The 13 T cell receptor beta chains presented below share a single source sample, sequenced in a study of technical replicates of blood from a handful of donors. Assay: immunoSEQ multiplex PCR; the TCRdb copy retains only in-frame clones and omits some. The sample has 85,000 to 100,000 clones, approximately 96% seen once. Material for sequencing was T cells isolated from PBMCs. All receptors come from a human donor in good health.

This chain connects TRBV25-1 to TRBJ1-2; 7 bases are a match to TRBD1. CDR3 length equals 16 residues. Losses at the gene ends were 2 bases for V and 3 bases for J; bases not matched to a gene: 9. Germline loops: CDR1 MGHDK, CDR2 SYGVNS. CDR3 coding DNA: TGTGCCAGCAGTGAAGTAGGGATAGGGGGCGACTATGGCTACACCTTC. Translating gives CASSEVGIGGDYGYTF.

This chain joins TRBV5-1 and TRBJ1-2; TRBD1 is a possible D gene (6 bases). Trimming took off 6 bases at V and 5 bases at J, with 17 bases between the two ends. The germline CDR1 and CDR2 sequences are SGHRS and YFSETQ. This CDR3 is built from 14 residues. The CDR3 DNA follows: TGCGCCAGCACCCCTGGGGGGGCGCCGTATGGCTACACCTTC. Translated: CASTPGGAPYGYTF.

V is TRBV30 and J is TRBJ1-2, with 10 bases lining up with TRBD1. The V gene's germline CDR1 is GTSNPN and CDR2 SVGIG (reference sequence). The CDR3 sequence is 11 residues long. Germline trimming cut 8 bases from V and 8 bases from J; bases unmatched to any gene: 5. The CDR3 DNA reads TGTGCCGGACAGGGGGGCGCGGGCTACACCTTC. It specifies CAGQGGAGYTF.

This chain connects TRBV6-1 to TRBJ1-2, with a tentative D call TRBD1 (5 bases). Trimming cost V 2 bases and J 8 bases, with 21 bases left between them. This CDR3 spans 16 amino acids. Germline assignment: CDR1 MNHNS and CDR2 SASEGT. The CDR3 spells CASSEWNLGGSGGYTF. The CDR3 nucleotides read TGTGCCAGCAGTGAATGGAACCTCGGGGGATCGGGGGGCTACACCTTC.

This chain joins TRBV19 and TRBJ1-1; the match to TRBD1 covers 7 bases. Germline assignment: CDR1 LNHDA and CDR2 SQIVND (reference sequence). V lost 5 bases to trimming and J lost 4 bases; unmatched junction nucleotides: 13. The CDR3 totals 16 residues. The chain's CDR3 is CASSLGTVPLVTEAFF. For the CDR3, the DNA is TGTGCCAGTAGTCTTGGGACAGTCCCATTAGTCACTGAAGCTTTCTTT.

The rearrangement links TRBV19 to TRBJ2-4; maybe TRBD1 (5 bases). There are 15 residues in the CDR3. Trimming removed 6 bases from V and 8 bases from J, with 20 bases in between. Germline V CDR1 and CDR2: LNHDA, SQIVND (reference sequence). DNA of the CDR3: TGTGCCAGTAGCCAAGGGTTGTCAGGGTCGCACATTCAGTACTTC. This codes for CASSQGLSGSHIQYF.

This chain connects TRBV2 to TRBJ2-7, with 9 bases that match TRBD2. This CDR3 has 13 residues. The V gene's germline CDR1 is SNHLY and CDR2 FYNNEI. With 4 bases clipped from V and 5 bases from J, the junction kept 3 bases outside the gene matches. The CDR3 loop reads CASSVAGANEQYF. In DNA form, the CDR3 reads TGTGCCAGCAGTGTAGCGGGAGCTAACGAGCAGTACTTC.

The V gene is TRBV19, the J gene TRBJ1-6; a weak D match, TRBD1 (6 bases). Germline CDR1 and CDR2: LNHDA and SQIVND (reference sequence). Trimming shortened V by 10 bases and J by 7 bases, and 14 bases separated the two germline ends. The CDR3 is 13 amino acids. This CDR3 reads CANQDRSNSPLHF. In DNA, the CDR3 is TGTGCCAACCAGGACAGATCAAATTCACCCCTCCACTTT.

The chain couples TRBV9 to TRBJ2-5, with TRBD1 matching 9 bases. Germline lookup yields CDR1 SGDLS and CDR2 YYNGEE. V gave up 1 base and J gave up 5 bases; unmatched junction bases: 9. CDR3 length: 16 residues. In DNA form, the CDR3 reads TGTGCCAGCAGCGTACTCAGCGGACAGGGGCTTGAGACCCAGTACTTC. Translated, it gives CASSVLSGQGLETQYF.

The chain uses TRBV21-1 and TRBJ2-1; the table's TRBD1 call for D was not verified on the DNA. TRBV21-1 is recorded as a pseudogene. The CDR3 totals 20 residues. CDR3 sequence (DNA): TGTGCCAGCAGCAAAGCGCTAAGTCAACAGGGTAGGGATACCTTCAATGAGCAGTTCTTC. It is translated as CASSKALSQQGRDTFNEQFF.

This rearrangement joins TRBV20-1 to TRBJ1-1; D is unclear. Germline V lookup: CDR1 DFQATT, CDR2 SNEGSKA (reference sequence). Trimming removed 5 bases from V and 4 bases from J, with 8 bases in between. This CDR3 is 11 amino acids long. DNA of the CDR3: TGCAGTGCTCTAAGAGGCACTGAAGCTTTCTTT. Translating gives CSALRGTEAFF.

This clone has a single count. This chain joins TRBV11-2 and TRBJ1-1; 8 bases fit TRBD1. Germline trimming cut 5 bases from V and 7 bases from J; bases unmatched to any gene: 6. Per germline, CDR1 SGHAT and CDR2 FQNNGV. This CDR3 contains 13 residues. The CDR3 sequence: CASSARGTGEAFF. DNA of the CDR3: TGTGCCAGCAGCGCGAGAGGGACAGGTGAAGCTTTCTTT.

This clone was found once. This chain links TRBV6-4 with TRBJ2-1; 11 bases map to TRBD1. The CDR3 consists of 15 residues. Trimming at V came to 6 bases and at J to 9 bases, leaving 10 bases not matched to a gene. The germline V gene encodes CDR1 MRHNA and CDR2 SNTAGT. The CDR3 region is CASSPGTGGGGEQFF. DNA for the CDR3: TGTGCCAGCAGCCCCGGGACAGGGGGAGGTGGTGAGCAGTTCTTC.